This T cell receptor (beta chain) stems from a study of Ad26.COV2.S vaccination and SARS-CoV-2 variants. Assay: immunoSEQ multiplex PCR; the TCRdb copy retains only in-frame clones and omits some. The sample has under 600,000 clones; roughly nine tenths are singletons. The sample's treatment: around 19 received Ad26.COV2.S at low or high dose, single or two shots; about 5 received placebo; per-sample allocation not given. Sampling happened 63 days after the first vaccine or placebo injection. The V gene lost 2 bases and the J gene lost 0 bases, with 12 bases spanning the gap. Per germline, CDR1 SGHNT and CDR2 YYREEE (reference sequence). The CDR3 is 17 amino acids.

This receptor was obtained from a person aged 18 to 59 who received the Ad26.COV2.S COVID-19 vaccine or a placebo. This material consisted of peripheral blood, taken in a trial of Ad26.COV2.S vaccine versus placebo. V is TRBV5-4 and J is TRBJ2-6, with a tentative D call TRBD2 (5 bases). The CDR3 protein is CASSFLGRDSGANVLTF. In DNA, the CDR3 is TGTGCCAGCAGCTTTTTAGGACGGGACTCTGGGGCCAACGTCCTGACTTTC.